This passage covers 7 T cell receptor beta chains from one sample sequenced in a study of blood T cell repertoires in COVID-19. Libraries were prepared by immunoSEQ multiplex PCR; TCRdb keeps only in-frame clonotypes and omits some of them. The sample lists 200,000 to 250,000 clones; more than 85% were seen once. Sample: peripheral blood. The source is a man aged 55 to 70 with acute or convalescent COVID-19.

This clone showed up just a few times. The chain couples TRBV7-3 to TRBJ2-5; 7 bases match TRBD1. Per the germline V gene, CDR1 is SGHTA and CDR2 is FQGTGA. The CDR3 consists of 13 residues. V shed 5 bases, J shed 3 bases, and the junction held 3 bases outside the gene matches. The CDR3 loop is CASSPQGEETQYF. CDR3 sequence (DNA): TGTGCCAGCAGCCCCCAGGGGGAAGAGACCCAGTACTTC.

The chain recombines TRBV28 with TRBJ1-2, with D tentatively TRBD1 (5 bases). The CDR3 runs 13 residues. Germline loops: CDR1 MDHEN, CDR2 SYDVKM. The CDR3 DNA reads TGTGCGACGATCGGGGGTGCGGGCTATGGCTACACCTTC. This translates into CATIGGAGYGYTF.

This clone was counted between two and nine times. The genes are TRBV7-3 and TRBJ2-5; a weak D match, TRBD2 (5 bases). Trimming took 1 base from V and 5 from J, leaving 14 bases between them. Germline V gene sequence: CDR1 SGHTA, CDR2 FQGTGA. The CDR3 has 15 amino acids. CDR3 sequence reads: CASSLRPRRWETQYF. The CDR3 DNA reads TGTGCCAGCAGCTTAAGACCACGGAGGTGGGAGACCCAGTACTTC.

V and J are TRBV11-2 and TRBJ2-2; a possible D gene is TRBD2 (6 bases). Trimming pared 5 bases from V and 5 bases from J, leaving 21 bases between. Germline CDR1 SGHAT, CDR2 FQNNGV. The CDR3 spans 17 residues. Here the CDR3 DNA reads TGTGCCAGCAGCCCCCCGCAGCGGATCAGCGGGACCGGGGAGCTGTTTTTT. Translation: CASSPPQRISGTGELFF.

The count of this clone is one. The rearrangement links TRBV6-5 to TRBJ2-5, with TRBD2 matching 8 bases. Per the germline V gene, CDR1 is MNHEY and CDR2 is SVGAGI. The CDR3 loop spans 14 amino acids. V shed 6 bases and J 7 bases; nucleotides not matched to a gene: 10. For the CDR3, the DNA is TGTGCCAGCAGCCCCCGTCGGGGGGGGTTGACCCAGTACTTC. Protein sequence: CASSPRRGGLTQYF.

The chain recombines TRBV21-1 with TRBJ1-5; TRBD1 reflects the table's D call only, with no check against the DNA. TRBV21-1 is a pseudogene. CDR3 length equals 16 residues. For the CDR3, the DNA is TGTGCCAGCAGCAAAATTTGGCCTGTTTGGAATCAGCCCCAGCATTTT. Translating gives CASSKIWPVWNQPQHF.

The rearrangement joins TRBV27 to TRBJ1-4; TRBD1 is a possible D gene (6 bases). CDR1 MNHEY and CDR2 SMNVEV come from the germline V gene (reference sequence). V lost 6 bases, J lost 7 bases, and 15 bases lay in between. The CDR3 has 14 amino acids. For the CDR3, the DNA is TGTGCCAGCAGCGTGCGGGGGCGGGGTGAAAAACTGTTTTTT. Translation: CASSVRGRGEKLFF.